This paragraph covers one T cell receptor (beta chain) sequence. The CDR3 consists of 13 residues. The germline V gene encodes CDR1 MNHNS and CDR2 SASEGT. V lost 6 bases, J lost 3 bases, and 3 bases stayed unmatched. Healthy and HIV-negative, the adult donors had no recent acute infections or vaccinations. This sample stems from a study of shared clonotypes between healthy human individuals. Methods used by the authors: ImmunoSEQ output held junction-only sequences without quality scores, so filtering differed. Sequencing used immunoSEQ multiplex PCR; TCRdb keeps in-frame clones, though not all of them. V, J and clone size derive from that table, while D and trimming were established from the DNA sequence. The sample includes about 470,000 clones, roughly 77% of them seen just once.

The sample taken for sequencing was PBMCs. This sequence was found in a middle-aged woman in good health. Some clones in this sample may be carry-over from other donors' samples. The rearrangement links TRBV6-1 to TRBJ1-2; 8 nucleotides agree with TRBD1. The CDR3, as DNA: TGTGCCAGCAGCGCGACAGGGGACTATGGCTACACCTTC. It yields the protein CASSATGDYGYTF.